These T cell receptor beta chains were read from a single sample in a study of spatial heterogeneity in lung cancer. In TCRdb, the 5' RACE reads were re-called with MiXCR into one record per CDR3 protein. Here the sample spans roughly 79,000 distinct CDR3 sequences, around 7.8% being singletons. This specimen consisted of PBMCs, obtained at surgery. These receptor sequences come from a male donor with early-stage non-small cell lung cancer. Each CDR3 is given with its conserved first and last residue. A D gene is named only where the DNA matches it firmly. Not every row has a clone size; where given, it reads once, few, many or a size class.

clone_size: many; j_call: TRBJ2-6; d_call: TRBD1; v_call: TRBV2; cdr3_nt: TGTGCCAGCAGGGGACAGCCTTCTAACTCTGGGGCCAACGTCCTGACTTTC; cdr3_aa: CASRGQPSNSGANVLTF
clone_size: many; j_call: TRBJ1-1; d_call: NA; v_call: TRBV19; cdr3_nt: TGTGCCAGTACCTCCCCCCGACAGGTATGGACTGAAGCTTTCTTT; cdr3_aa: CASTSPRQVWTEAFF
clone_size: many; j_call: TRBJ1-1; d_call: NA; v_call: TRBV2; cdr3_nt: TGTGCCAGCAGAAGGACCGAGAGGAACACTGAAGCTTTCTTT; cdr3_aa: CASRRTERNTEAFF
clone_size: many; j_call: TRBJ2-5; d_call: NA; v_call: TRBV7-9; cdr3_nt: TGTGCCAGCAGCTCAAGAAGGGACAAATCTCGGGAGACCCAGTACTTC; cdr3_aa: CASSSRRDKSRETQYF
clone_size: many; j_call: TRBJ2-3; d_call: NA; v_call: TRBV15; cdr3_nt: TGTGCCACCAGCAGAGATTTAGTGGATACGCAGTATTTT; cdr3_aa: CATSRDLVDTQYF
clone_size: few; j_call: TRBJ1-4; d_call: NA; v_call: TRBV7-9; cdr3_nt: TGTGCCAGGCCCGTCGGGGGTCCTAATGAAAAACTGTTTTTT; cdr3_aa: CARPVGGPNEKLFF
clone_size: few; j_call: TRBJ1-5; d_call: NA; v_call: TRBV10-2; cdr3_nt: TGCGCCAGCAGTGAGGGAGATCAGCCCCAGCATTTT; cdr3_aa: CASSEGDQPQHF
clone_size: many; j_call: TRBJ1-5; d_call: TRBD1; v_call: TRBV19; cdr3_nt: TGTGCCAGTAGCGAGGACAGGAATAGCAATCAGCCCCAGCATTTT; cdr3_aa: CASSEDRNSNQPQHF
clone_size: NA; j_call: TRBJ1-1; d_call: NA; v_call: TRBV7-9; cdr3_nt: TGTGCCAGCAGCCCCTCGAGGACTGAAGCTTTCTTT; cdr3_aa: CASSPSRTEAFF
clone_size: many; j_call: TRBJ1-6; d_call: NA; v_call: TRBV27; cdr3_nt: TGTGCCAGCAGTGCTCGGGCTAGCCCCTATAATTCACCCCTCCACTTT; cdr3_aa: CASSARASPYNSPLHF
clone_size: NA; j_call: TRBJ1-4; d_call: TRBD1; v_call: TRBV12-3/TRBV12-4; cdr3_nt: TGTGCCAGCAGCCCCCGGGACAGGGTTGGTGAAAAACTGTTTTTT; cdr3_aa: CASSPRDRVGEKLFF
clone_size: NA; j_call: TRBJ1-1; d_call: NA; v_call: TRBV29-1; cdr3_nt: TGCAGCGTGGCCATAACGTTAGAGACAGTTAACACTGAAGCTTTCTTT; cdr3_aa: CSVAITLETVNTEAFF
clone_size: many; j_call: TRBJ1-1; d_call: NA; v_call: TRBV2; cdr3_nt: TGTGCCAGCAGTGGGAGGGAGGACCCTGAAGCTTTCTTT; cdr3_aa: CASSGREDPEAFF
clone_size: NA; j_call: TRBJ2-5; d_call: TRBD1; v_call: TRBV6-5; cdr3_nt: TGTGCCAGCAGTCACACAGGGGCGCACCAAGAGACCCAGTACTTC; cdr3_aa: CASSHTGAHQETQYF
clone_size: NA; j_call: TRBJ2-3; d_call: TRBD2; v_call: TRBV12-3/TRBV12-4; cdr3_nt: TGTGCCAGCAGTCCCGCGTTAAGAGCGGGAGGTAACACAGATACGCAGTATTTT; cdr3_aa: CASSPALRAGGNTDTQYF
clone_size: many; j_call: TRBJ2-5; d_call: TRBD1; v_call: TRBV6-6; cdr3_nt: TGTGCCAGCAGTTACGACCTTCCAGGGACAGGGCCTCAAGAGACCCAGTACTTC; cdr3_aa: CASSYDLPGTGPQETQYF
clone_size: NA; j_call: TRBJ2-1; d_call: NA; v_call: TRBV24-1; cdr3_nt: TGTGCCACCAGTCGCGGGGCCAACTACAATGAGCAGTTCTTC; cdr3_aa: CATSRGANYNEQFF
clone_size: NA; j_call: TRBJ2-1; d_call: NA; v_call: TRBV6-2/TRBV6-3; cdr3_nt: TGTGCCAGCAGCCTCTCTAGGGCACAATCGAGGAATGAGCAGTTCTTC; cdr3_aa: CASSLSRAQSRNEQFF
clone_size: many; j_call: TRBJ2-5; d_call: NA; v_call: TRBV4-2; cdr3_nt: TGTGCCAGCAGCCAAGATTGGGAAGAGACCCAGTACTTC; cdr3_aa: CASSQDWEETQYF
clone_size: many; j_call: TRBJ2-2; d_call: NA; v_call: TRBV20-1; cdr3_nt: TGCAGTGCTAGAGATAGGGCCAGGCTCAACACCGGGGAGCTGTTTTTT; cdr3_aa: CSARDRARLNTGELFF
clone_size: NA; j_call: TRBJ2-5; d_call: NA; v_call: TRBV20-1; cdr3_nt: TGCAGTGCCCCTAAAGGGGGGAATCAAGGCCAGGAGACCCAGTACTTC; cdr3_aa: CSAPKGGNQGQETQYF
clone_size: many; j_call: TRBJ2-7; d_call: NA; v_call: TRBV2; cdr3_nt: TGTGCCAGCGCCGACTCCTACGAGCAGTACTTC; cdr3_aa: CASADSYEQYF
clone_size: many; j_call: TRBJ1-4; d_call: TRBD1; v_call: TRBV4-2; cdr3_nt: TGTGCCAGCAGCCCACAGGGGAATGAAAAACTGTTTTTT; cdr3_aa: CASSPQGNEKLFF
clone_size: many; j_call: TRBJ2-7; d_call: TRBD1; v_call: TRBV3-1; cdr3_nt: TGTGCCAGCAGCCAAAGGAGGGGGACAGGGTTGTACGAGCAGTACTTC; cdr3_aa: CASSQRRGTGLYEQYF
clone_size: many; j_call: TRBJ2-1; d_call: TRBD2; v_call: TRBV15; cdr3_nt: TGTGCCACCAGCATATTAGCGGGAGGTTCGTCCTACAATGAGCAGTTCTTC; cdr3_aa: CATSILAGGSSYNEQFF
clone_size: NA; j_call: TRBJ2-1; d_call: TRBD1; v_call: TRBV24-1; cdr3_nt: TGTGCCACCAGTGATCCCGGGACAGGGGGGAGTGAGCAGTTCTTC; cdr3_aa: CATSDPGTGGSEQFF
clone_size: few; j_call: TRBJ1-2; d_call: NA; v_call: TRBV12-3/TRBV12-4; cdr3_nt: TGTGCCAGCAGTCGCCGGCGTTTCGATGGCTACACCTTC; cdr3_aa: CASSRRRFDGYTF
clone_size: many; j_call: TRBJ1-1; d_call: NA; v_call: TRBV7-2; cdr3_nt: TGTGCCAGCAGCTTAGGTCTCAGGGTTGCAGCTTTCTTT; cdr3_aa: CASSLGLRVAAFF
clone_size: NA; j_call: TRBJ1-1; d_call: NA; v_call: TRBV6-1; cdr3_nt: TGTGCCAGCATTTACAGGGTCGGGAACACTGAAGCTTTCTTT; cdr3_aa: CASIYRVGNTEAFF
clone_size: many; j_call: TRBJ2-2; d_call: NA; v_call: TRBV6-5; cdr3_nt: TGTGCCAGCAGTTTGGACGAACCGGGGACCGGGGAGCTGTTTTTT; cdr3_aa: CASSLDEPGTGELFF
clone_size: NA; j_call: TRBJ2-5; d_call: TRBD1; v_call: TRBV7-9; cdr3_nt: TGTGCCAGCAGCTTACAGACCGGGACAGGGGAAGAGACCCAGTACTTC; cdr3_aa: CASSLQTGTGEETQYF
clone_size: few; j_call: TRBJ2-5; d_call: NA; v_call: TRBV27; cdr3_nt: TGTGCCAGCAACCCGGGGCCGGGACTCGAAGAGACCCAGTACTTC; cdr3_aa: CASNPGPGLEETQYF
clone_size: few; j_call: TRBJ1-5; d_call: NA; v_call: TRBV20-1; cdr3_nt: TGCAGTGCCCCCGGGACGCGGGGCGGTCAGCCCCAGCATTTT; cdr3_aa: CSAPGTRGGQPQHF
clone_size: few; j_call: TRBJ1-2; d_call: NA; v_call: TRBV27; cdr3_nt: TGTGCCAGCGGTACTCCTCACGAGGGGGTTAGCTATGGCTACACCTTC; cdr3_aa: CASGTPHEGVSYGYTF
clone_size: many; j_call: TRBJ2-7; d_call: TRBD1; v_call: TRBV12-3/TRBV12-4; cdr3_nt: TGTGCCAGCAGTGACAGGGCTTCCTACGAGCAGTACTTC; cdr3_aa: CASSDRASYEQYF
clone_size: many; j_call: TRBJ2-7; d_call: NA; v_call: TRBV10-3; cdr3_nt: TGTGCCATCAGTGAGTCGAGCACGTACCCTCTCTACGAGCAGTACTTC; cdr3_aa: CAISESSTYPLYEQYF
clone_size: medium-sized; j_call: TRBJ2-1; d_call: NA; v_call: TRBV9; cdr3_nt: TGTGCCAGCAGCGTCGGGACTCCAAGTGAGCAGTTCTTC; cdr3_aa: CASSVGTPSEQFF
clone_size: NA; j_call: TRBJ2-1; d_call: NA; v_call: TRBV14; cdr3_nt: TGTGCCAGCAGCCAGGTGACAGGCGGCTTGACTGAGCAGTTCTTC; cdr3_aa: CASSQVTGGLTEQFF
clone_size: many; j_call: TRBJ1-2; d_call: NA; v_call: TRBV29-1; cdr3_nt: TGCAGCGTTTCGGTGGGCGGCCGAGACTTTAACTATGGCTACACCTTC; cdr3_aa: CSVSVGGRDFNYGYTF
clone_size: few; j_call: TRBJ2-3; d_call: TRBD1; v_call: TRBV20-1; cdr3_nt: TGCAGTGGCCTATACAGGGGAATTAGCACAGATACGCAGTATTTT; cdr3_aa: CSGLYRGISTDTQYF
clone_size: few; j_call: TRBJ2-2; d_call: NA; v_call: TRBV7-9; cdr3_nt: TGTGCCAGCAGCCCCGGGACGGTAAACACCGGGGAGCTGTTTTTT; cdr3_aa: CASSPGTVNTGELFF
clone_size: few; j_call: TRBJ2-1; d_call: TRBD2; v_call: TRBV7-9; cdr3_nt: TGTGCCAGCAGCTTAAACGGCCTAGCGGGAATCAATGAGCAGTTCTTC; cdr3_aa: CASSLNGLAGINEQFF
clone_size: many; j_call: TRBJ2-4; d_call: TRBD2; v_call: TRBV6-6; cdr3_nt: TGTGCCAGCAGTTCCGGGGGGATTAAAAACATTCAGTACTTC; cdr3_aa: CASSSGGIKNIQYF
clone_size: many; j_call: TRBJ2-1; d_call: TRBD2; v_call: TRBV7-2; cdr3_nt: TGTGCCAGCAGCTCTCCTTCCGGGACTAGCGGGTACAATGAGCAGTTCTTC; cdr3_aa: CASSSPSGTSGYNEQFF
clone_size: many; j_call: TRBJ2-2; d_call: TRBD2; v_call: TRBV2; cdr3_nt: TGTGCCAGCAATCGACTAGCGGCGGGGACCGGGGAGCTGTTTTTT; cdr3_aa: CASNRLAAGTGELFF
clone_size: few; j_call: TRBJ2-1; d_call: TRBD1; v_call: TRBV7-9; cdr3_nt: TGTGCCAGCAGCCCCGAGGGGGACAGGAGCCATGAGCAGTTCTTC; cdr3_aa: CASSPEGDRSHEQFF
clone_size: few; j_call: TRBJ1-1; d_call: NA; v_call: TRBV25-1; cdr3_nt: TGTGCCAGCAGTTGGGACGTCACAAACACTGAAGCTTTCTTT; cdr3_aa: CASSWDVTNTEAFF
clone_size: few; j_call: TRBJ2-3; d_call: TRBD2; v_call: TRBV6-1; cdr3_nt: TGTGCCAGCAGTGACGTGAGGAACCAGGGTGGGTCCTTAGCGGGAGCAGATACGCAGTATTTT; cdr3_aa: CASSDVRNQGGSLAGADTQYF
clone_size: many; j_call: TRBJ2-1; d_call: NA; v_call: TRBV7-2; cdr3_nt: TGTGCCAGCAGCTTAGTCTACAATGAGCAGTTCTTC; cdr3_aa: CASSLVYNEQFF
clone_size: many; j_call: TRBJ2-7; d_call: TRBD2; v_call: TRBV20-1; cdr3_nt: TGCAGTTTTCTCGGGGCTAGCGGCTCCTACGAGCAGTACTTC; cdr3_aa: CSFLGASGSYEQYF
clone_size: few; j_call: TRBJ2-7; d_call: NA; v_call: TRBV5-1; cdr3_nt: TGCGCCAGCAGCTTGGCCGCGGCAGCCTACGAGCAGTACTTC; cdr3_aa: CASSLAAAAYEQYF
clone_size: many; j_call: TRBJ2-1; d_call: NA; v_call: TRBV12-3/TRBV12-4; cdr3_nt: TGTGCCAGCAGCCCACCTCCCTATGCGGGTGAGCAGTTCTTC; cdr3_aa: CASSPPPYAGEQFF
clone_size: NA; j_call: TRBJ1-6; d_call: TRBD1; v_call: TRBV5-8; cdr3_nt: TGTGCCAGCAGCATTTCAGGGGGTAATTCACCCCTCCACTTT; cdr3_aa: CASSISGGNSPLHF